Sequencing of this T cell receptor beta chain was carried out in a study of T cell changes during pregnancy in multiple sclerosis. The table came from immunoSEQ multiplex PCR; TCRdb's copy has only in-frame clones and leaves some out. There are 88,000 or so clones in the sample; around 90% occur only once, and approximately 1.4% lies in the top ten. CDR1 is GTSNPN and CDR2 is SVGIG in the germline V gene (reference sequence). The CDR3 has 18 amino acids. V shed 4 bases and J shed 0 bases, with 24 bases lying between them. The source of this sequence is a female donor with multiple sclerosis, enrolled in a pregnancy study. The source material was peripheral blood, sampled before pregnancy. The chain is built from TRBV30 and TRBJ1-1; D is unresolved. In DNA form, the CDR3 reads TGTGCCTGGACCAAGAAGGAGCCCCTCTTCATCATGAACACTGAAGCTTTCTTT. The encoded protein is CAWTKKEPLFIMNTEAFF. The variable domain in full, with the rest retrieved from reference TRBV30 and TRBJ1-1, is SQTIHQWPATLVQPVGSPLSLECTVEGTSNPNLYWYRQAAGRGLQLLFYSVGIGQISSEVPQNLSASRPQDRQFILSSKKLLLSDSGFYLCAWTKKEPLFIMNTEAFFGQGTRLTVV.